Listed here are 19 T cell receptor beta chains from one sample, sequenced in a study of cytomegalovirus exposure and HLA in healthy donors (dated by TCRdb to about 2017). The library was obtained by the immunoSEQ multiplex PCR assay. For the multiplex PCR, a mixture combining 60 forward primers for TCR Vbeta segments and 13 reverse primers for TCR Jbeta segments was used. TCRdb obtained this table from immuneACCESS and retained in-frame rearrangements with V and J assigned. These tables miss some clones; where compared with another copy, unresolved V genes account for less than half of the shortfall, and the remainder is unexplained. Recorded for this sample are 150,000 to 200,000 clones; over 65% of them occurred a single time. The top ten constitute roughly 3% of the sample. The specimen was PBMCs. The source of these receptors is a middle-aged woman in good health and CMV-seronegative.

J is TRBJ2-1 and V is TRBV5-4; 9 bases are shared with TRBD2. This CDR3 has 15 residues. Germline V CDR1 and CDR2: SGHNT, YYREEE (reference sequence). Trimming removed 4 bases from V and 6 bases from J; junction bases left unmatched: 8. Written as DNA, the CDR3 is TGTGCCAGCAGCGTCCCACTAGCGGGTGCCAATGAGCAGTTCTTC. It yields the protein CASSVPLAGANEQFF.

The J gene is TRBJ2-5, the V gene TRBV27; D perhaps matches TRBD1 (6 bases). CDR1 and CDR2 (germline): MNHEY, SMNVEV (reference sequence). This CDR3 comprises 15 residues. Trimming left V 0 bases short and J 2 bases short, with 10 bases between. DNA of the CDR3: TGTGCCAGCAGTTTATCGGGGGCGCGACAAGAGACCCAGTACTTC. It translates to CASSLSGARQETQYF.

This rearrangement joins TRBV9 to TRBJ1-1; the D gene is possibly TRBD1 (5 bases). Germline V gene lookup returns CDR1 SGDLS and CDR2 YYNGEE. V dropped 4 bases and J dropped 4 bases, with 20 bases sitting between them. The CDR3 extends over 16 amino acids. Written as DNA, the CDR3 is TGTGCCAGCAGCACGCAACCGACAGTTGGCGGCACTGAAGCTTTCTTT. Protein: CASSTQPTVGGTEAFF. The whole variable domain, filled in from reference TRBV9 and TRBJ1-1, reads DSGVTQTPKHLITATGQRVTLRCSPRSGDLSVYWYQQSLDQGLQFLIQYYNGEERAKGNILERFSAQQFPDLHSELNLSSLELGDSALYFCASSTQPTVGGTEAFFGQGTRLTVV.

This clone appeared a single time. The rearrangement joins TRBV5-4 to TRBJ1-1; 7 bases align to TRBD1. The junction had 2 bases not matched to a gene; V was cut back by 0 bases and J by 0 bases. The germline V gene has CDR1 SGHNT and CDR2 YYREEE (reference sequence). The CDR3 is 15 amino acids. The DNA of the CDR3 is TGTGCCAGCAGCTTGGGACAGGGCTTGAACACTGAAGCTTTCTTT. Protein product: CASSLGQGLNTEAFF.

The rearrangement links TRBV7-2 to TRBJ2-7; 10 bases are a match to TRBD2. This CDR3 contains 15 residues. CDR1 SGHTA and CDR2 FQGNSA come from the germline V gene. Trimming removed 5 bases from V and 3 bases from J; junction bases left unmatched: 7. The DNA of the CDR3 is TGTGCCAGCAGCCCAGGACTAGCGGTTATCTACGAGCAGTACTTC. This sequence encodes CASSPGLAVIYEQYF.

This clone was counted a few times. The V and J genes are TRBV2 and TRBJ1-1; D remains ambiguous. Trimming pared 4 bases from V and 4 bases from J, leaving 16 bases between. Germline CDR1 is SNHLY and CDR2 is FYNNEI. This CDR3 is built from 15 residues. CDR3 sequence: CASSVLPGGGTEAFF. The CDR3 DNA reads TGTGCCAGCAGTGTATTGCCAGGAGGAGGCACTGAAGCTTTCTTT.

The chain uses TRBV5-1 and TRBJ1-5; no clear D. CDR3 length equals 14 residues. With 0 bases removed from V and 8 bases from J, the gap between germline ends came to 12 bases. Germline CDR1 reads SGHRS; CDR2 reads YFSETQ. The CDR3 region is CASSLEGLGEPQHF. The DNA for the CDR3 is TGCGCCAGCAGCTTGGAGGGCCTCGGGGAGCCCCAGCATTTT.

This clone was seen a single time. The gene calls are TRBV19 and TRBJ2-5; 12 bases align to TRBD2. Germline V lookup: CDR1 LNHDA, CDR2 SQIVND (reference sequence). Trimming cost V 6 bases and J 5 bases; bases outside gene matches: 10. This CDR3 is 16 amino acids long. The CDR3 DNA sequence: TGTGCCAGTAGAATCACTAGCGGGGGGTTATATGAGACCCAGTACTTC. Translated, it gives CASRITSGGLYETQYF.

DNA for the CDR3: TGTGCCAGCAGTTTTTCCGGGGTTAATGAAAAACTGTTTTTT. Protein sequence: CASSFSGVNEKLFF. This sequence joins TRBV28 and TRBJ1-4; D unresolved. Germline V CDR1 and CDR2: MDHEN, SYDVKM. V gave up 3 bases and J gave up 4 bases, with 9 bases separating them. This CDR3 is built from 14 residues.

The chain carries TRBV7-2 and TRBJ2-7, with 8 positions matching TRBD1. The CDR3 has 15 amino acids. Germline lookup yields CDR1 SGHTA and CDR2 FQGNSA. The V gene end was trimmed by 5 bases and the J gene end by 3 bases; junction bases not matched to a gene: 9. CDR3 in DNA: TGTGCCAGCAGCCCCGGACAGGGTTGGTTCTACGAGCAGTACTTC. This codes for CASSPGQGWFYEQYF.

The chain is built from TRBV6-1 and TRBJ1-2; D is unclear. Looked up from germline, CDR1 is MNHNS and CDR2 is SASEGT. This CDR3 has 13 residues. V lost 10 bases to trimming and J lost 0 bases, with 12 bases between them. In DNA, the CDR3 is TGTGCCACTCTCAAGGGAGCTAACTATGGCTACACCTTC. Translated: CATLKGANYGYTF.

The V gene is TRBV7-8, the J gene TRBJ1-5; tentatively, D is TRBD1 (6 bases). The germline gives CDR1 SGHVS, CDR2 FQNEAQ. V was clipped by 4 bases and J by 0 bases, with 10 bases between them. CDR3 size: 15 residues. CDR3 bases: TGTGCCAGCAGCTCAGGACAGTATAGCAATCAGCCCCAGCATTTT. Protein product: CASSSGQYSNQPQHF.

The chain recombines TRBV5-4 with TRBJ1-6, with D tentatively TRBD1 (5 bases). Per germline, CDR1 SGHNT and CDR2 YYREEE (reference sequence). The V and J ends lost 4 bases and 7 bases respectively, with 9 bases between them. CDR3 length equals 13 residues. CDR3 residues: CASSIDRNSPLHF. CDR3 DNA: TGTGCCAGCAGCATCGACAGAAATTCACCCCTCCACTTT.

The chain joins TRBV9 to TRBJ2-2; no clear D. Per germline, CDR1 SGDLS and CDR2 YYNGEE. The V and J ends lost 2 bases and 1 base respectively, with 6 bases between them. The CDR3 is 14 residues long. Here the CDR3 reads CASSVYRNTGELFF. The DNA for the CDR3 is TGTGCCAGCAGCGTCTACAGGAACACCGGGGAGCTGTTTTTT.

The V gene is TRBV9, the J gene TRBJ2-2, with D possibly being TRBD2 (5 bases). Germline V lookup: CDR1 SGDLS, CDR2 YYNGEE. Trimming removed 3 bases at V and 4 bases at J, with 13 bases between. The CDR3 has 15 amino acids. CDR3 residues: CASSDTGVVTGELFF. The CDR3 region has the DNA TGTGCCAGCAGCGACACCGGGGTGGTCACCGGGGAGCTGTTTTTT.

The chain joins TRBV5-5 to TRBJ1-4, with 7 bases fitting TRBD1. This CDR3 region has 14 residues. Germline values: CDR1 SGHKS, CDR2 YYEKEE (reference sequence). V lost 4 bases to trimming and J lost 4 bases; unmatched junction nucleotides: 4. The CDR3 protein is CASSPGQVNEKLFF. CDR3 nucleotides: TGTGCCAGCAGCCCAGGACAGGTTAATGAAAAACTGTTTTTT. Combining the CDR3 with reference TRBV5-5 and TRBJ1-4 gives the whole variable domain DAGVTQSPTHLIKTRGQQVTLRCSPISGHKSVSWYQQVLGQGPQFIFQYYEKEERGRGNFPDRFSARQFPNYSSELNVNALLLGDSALYLCASSPGQVNEKLFFGSGTQLSVL.

The J gene is TRBJ1-3, the V gene TRBV18; D unresolved. This CDR3 has 14 residues. Germline V gene data show CDR1 as KGHSH and CDR2 as LQKENI. Trimming shortened V by 2 bases and J by 2 bases, and 7 bases separated the two germline ends. CDR3 residues: CASSPSGTGNTIYF. The CDR3 DNA is TGTGCCAGCTCACCATCAGGCACTGGAAACACCATATATTTT.

This CDR3 is CASSYGPENTGELFF. In DNA, the CDR3 is TGTGCCAGCAGTTACGGGCCGGAAAACACCGGGGAGCTGTTTTTT. The chain recombines TRBV6-6 with TRBJ2-2, with no clear D. This CDR3 has 15 amino acids. Germline V gives CDR1 MNHNY, CDR2 SVGAGI (reference sequence). Trimming left V 2 bases short and J 2 bases short, with 9 bases between.

This clone was seen more than once but under ten times. A much larger clone differs by one base, so this may be a read error. The chain links TRBV6-5 to TRBJ1-1, with a possible D match to TRBD1 (6 bases). Germline CDR1 reads MNHEY; CDR2 reads SVGAGI. There are 14 residues in the CDR3. Trimming left V 6 bases short and J 1 base short, with 12 bases between. The CDR3 DNA sequence: TGTGCCAGCAGCCAGCGGACAGAGAACACTGAAGCTTTCTTT. Encoded protein: CASSQRTENTEAFF.